The entry below gives a single TCR beta chain sequence along with its context. As yet, its antigen is unknown. The data derive from a study of cytomegalovirus exposure and HLA in healthy donors. Study-level background: An early data release held around 80 million unique TCRs from HLA-typed donors. Study-wide results and limits: In a later analysis, TCR beta V- and J-gene trimming showed a link to a missense DCLRE1C variant. Donors were assumed by presence/absence analyses to have roughly uniform sequencing depth.

With 0 bases clipped from V and 5 bases from J, the junction kept 17 bases outside the gene matches. CDR3 length: 20 amino acids. Germline V gene data show CDR1 as ENHRY and CDR2 as SYGVKD. With 60 Vbeta and 13 Jbeta primers, the PCR was carried out. Clones were read by immunoSEQ multiplex PCR, and TCRdb kept only the in-frame ones, dropping some. This table has fewer than 70,000 clones, 74% appearing once. What was sequenced was PBMCs. This clonotype was sampled from a woman aged 55-70 years in good health and CMV-seropositive. This sequence joins TRBV10-3 and TRBJ1-2; the match to TRBD1 covers 11 bases. This CDR3 is CAISESHIEIGQGAQYGYTF. CDR3 in DNA: TGTGCCATCAGTGAGTCGCATATCGAGATTGGACAGGGGGCGCAGTATGGCTACACCTTC.